Shown below are 24 T cell receptor beta chains from a single sample sequenced in a study of circulating CD8 cells and anti-PD-1 response in melanoma. Sorting of live CD3+CD8+TCRalphabeta+ cells by PD-1 and/or TIGIT gave four subsets. The QIAseq Immune Repertoire TCR panel built the libraries from roughly 15 ng of total RNA. One entry per CDR3 protein results from TCRdb running MiXCR on the reads. There are several hundred distinct CDR3 sequences in the sample; 4.5% to 5.5% occur only once, and 6% to 7% lies in the top ten. This sample comprised CD8+ T cells from PBMCs, obtained at baseline or after one month of anti-PD-1 therapy (not recorded which). Every receptor here comes from a human donor with melanoma.

The V and J genes are TRBV28 and TRBJ1-5, with a tentative D call TRBD1 (6 bases). V was trimmed by 7 bases and J by 6 bases, leaving 16 bases between them. CDR3 length equals 14 residues. Germline CDR1 MDHEN, CDR2 SYDVKM. The CDR3 DNA is TGTGCCAGCACCCTAAGGGGGTTGGCTCAGCCCCAGCATTTT. Translation: CASTLRGLAQPQHF. Full variable domain (remainder filled in from reference TRBV28 and TRBJ1-5): DVKVTQSSRYLVKRTGEKVFLECVQDMDHENMFWYRQDPGLGLRLIYFSYDVKMKEKGDIPEGYSVSREKKERFSLILESASTNQTSMYLCASTLRGLAQPQHFGDGTRLSIL.

This clonotype counts as large. The CDR3 region has the DNA TGTGCTAGTGGTTTGGCCCTTCAGGGTTACGAGCAGTACTTC. Its protein is CASGLALQGYEQYF. V is TRBV12-5 and J is TRBJ2-7, with a tentative D call TRBD1 (5 bases). The CDR3 is made up of 14 amino acids. The V end lost 1 base, the J end lost 4 bases, and 11 bases lay between the germline ends. The V gene's germline CDR1 is LGHNT and CDR2 FRNRAP.

By frequency in the sample, this clonotype is large. This chain connects TRBV27 to TRBJ2-7; TRBD1 agrees at 11 bases. This CDR3 is 14 amino acids long. CDR1 MNHEY and CDR2 SMNVEV come from the germline V gene (reference sequence). V lost 6 bases to trimming and J lost 3 bases; unmatched junction nucleotides: 4. DNA of the CDR3: TGTGCCAGCAGCGGGACAGGGGGGGGCTACGAGCAGTACTTC. Translated: CASSGTGGGYEQYF.

In its sample, this clonotype ranks as large. The V call is TRBV20-1, the J call TRBJ2-1, with unresolved D. CDR1 DFQATT and CDR2 SNEGSKA come from the germline V gene (reference sequence). V lost 0 bases and J 1 base, leaving 13 bases between the germline ends. The CDR3 covers 16 residues. CDR3 sequence: CSARDLVGRSYNEQFF. DNA for the CDR3: TGCAGTGCTAGAGATCTGGTCGGCCGTTCCTACAATGAGCAGTTCTTC.

This clonotype is classed as medium-sized. A much more abundant neighbour one base away suggests this may be a read error. V gene TRBV7-9 combines with J gene TRBJ2-1; D uncertain. Germline CDR1 SEHNR, CDR2 FQNEAQ (reference sequence). The CDR3 consists of 12 residues. This chain's CDR3 is CASSTAYNERFF. The CDR3 DNA reads as TGTGCCAGCAGCACAGCCTACAATGAGCGGTTCTTC.

In its sample, this clonotype is large. This chain uses TRBV12-3 or TRBV12-4 with TRBJ1-1, with TRBD1 identical over 7 bases. The CDR3 spans 13 residues. J lost 1 base, V lost 6 bases, and 2 bases had no gene match. CDR3 DNA: TGTGCCAGCAGCCCAGGGGGGAACACTGAAGCTTTCTTT. Protein: CASSPGGNTEAFF.

This clonotype qualifies as large (0.1 to 1%). This chain uses TRBV28 with TRBJ2-3, with D unresolved. V lost 6 bases and J lost 0, with 10 bases in between. Germline V CDR1 and CDR2: MDHEN, SYDVKM. The CDR3 extends over 14 amino acids. Here the CDR3 DNA reads TGTGCCAGCAGCCCTACAGTCAGCACAGATACGCAGTATTTT. It translates to CASSPTVSTDTQYF.

By share, this clonotype counts as medium-sized. The chain uses TRBV27 and TRBJ2-1; D might be TRBD2 (6 bases). Trimming pared 10 bases from V and 15 bases from J, leaving 22 bases between. The CDR3 sequence is 12 residues long. CDR1 is MNHEY and CDR2 is SMNVEV in the germline V gene (reference sequence). The CDR3, as DNA: TGTGCCACCTTCCGGGACTCCCTTGGTGCGTTCTTC. It is translated as CATFRDSLGAFF.

This clonotype is termed large (0.1 to 1%). The chain is built from TRBV4-1 and TRBJ2-7; TRBD1 aligns across 9 bases. The V segment lost 1 base and the J segment 2 bases; nucleotides outside the gene matches: 3. CDR3 length: 15 residues. CDR1 and CDR2 (germline): MGHRA, YSYEKL. The CDR3 DNA sequence: TGCGCCAGCAGCCAAGGACAGGGGGACACCTACGAGCAGTACTTC. It is translated as CASSQGQGDTYEQYF.

By proportion, this clonotype is large. The chain carries TRBV7-6 and TRBJ2-1; 8 positions match TRBD1. CDR3 length: 15 residues. Germline lookup yields CDR1 SGHVS and CDR2 FNYEAQ. J lost 6 bases, V lost 0 bases, and 4 bases had no gene match. CDR3 in amino acids: CASSLAETGVNEQFF. The DNA for the CDR3 is TGTGCCAGCAGCTTAGCGGAGACAGGGGTCAATGAGCAGTTCTTC.

By sample fraction, this clonotype is large. J is TRBJ2-7 and V is TRBV29-1; D gene ambiguous. This CDR3 is built from 14 residues. The ends were cut back, 1 base at V and 1 base at J, with 11 bases in the middle. CDR1 and CDR2 (germline): SQVTM, ANQGSEA. CDR3 in DNA: TGCAGCGTTGAAGGGGGAACAGTTTCCTACGAGCAGTACTTC. This sequence encodes CSVEGGTVSYEQYF.

Within the sample, this clonotype is medium-sized (0.01 to 0.1%). This chain links TRBV5-8 with TRBJ2-3, with D perhaps given as TRBD1 or TRBD2 (5 bases each). The CDR3 is 17 residues long. Trimming cost V 3 bases and J 0 bases, with 17 bases left between them. In germline, CDR1 is SGHTS, CDR2 YDEGEE. In DNA, the CDR3 is TGTGCCAGCAGCTCAGGACTTCAGGGAGCCAGCACAGATACGCAGTATTTT. It codes for CASSSGLQGASTDTQYF.

This clonotype is medium-sized in the sample. The CDR3 region is CASSQRLTSGGIYEQFF. The CDR3 region has the DNA TGTGCCAGCAGCCAAAGGCTGACTAGCGGGGGGATCTATGAGCAGTTCTTC. This chain joins TRBV4-2 and TRBJ2-1; 13 nucleotides agree with TRBD2. Germline CDR1 reads LGHNA; CDR2 reads YNFKEQ. CDR3 length equals 17 residues. Losses at the gene ends were 2 bases for V and 8 bases for J; bases not matched to a gene: 9.

This clonotype rates as medium-sized. V and J are TRBV19 and TRBJ2-7; D is uncertain. V lost 0 bases and J 1 base, leaving 10 bases between the germline ends. Germline V gene sequence: CDR1 LNHDA, CDR2 SQIVND (reference sequence). CDR3 size: 15 residues. The CDR3 region is CASSIELEDSYEQYF. The CDR3 DNA sequence: TGTGCCAGTAGTATAGAACTTGAGGATTCCTACGAGCAGTACTTC.

Sample share makes this clonotype large. The CDR3 region is CASSLGQGALNEQFF. Here the CDR3 DNA reads TGTGCCAGCAGCTTAGGCCAGGGGGCGCTCAATGAGCAGTTCTTC. The chain employs TRBV7-3 and TRBJ2-1, with 8 bases matching TRBD1. Per the germline V gene, CDR1 is SGHTA and CDR2 is FQGTGA. V gave up 2 bases and J gave up 6 bases; unmatched junction bases: 6. The CDR3 extends over 15 amino acids.

Sample share makes this clonotype medium-sized. The rearrangement joins TRBV20-1 to TRBJ2-7, with 8 bases aligning to TRBD1. Per germline, CDR1 DFQATT and CDR2 SNEGSKA (reference sequence). The CDR3 is 15 residues long. The V and J ends lost 0 bases and 2 bases, in that order; junction bases with no gene match: 6. CDR3: CSARDPDRAPYEQYF. The DNA for the CDR3 is TGCAGTGCTAGAGATCCGGACAGGGCCCCCTACGAGCAGTACTTC.

As concerns this clonotype: This is likely a read error, given that the CDR3 carries no conserved phenylalanine or tryptophan at its end. This chain links TRBV27 with TRBJ2-2, with D maybe TRBD1 (5 bases). V was cut by 6 bases and J by 7 bases, with 18 bases left in between. Germline V gives CDR1 MNHEY, CDR2 SMNVEV (reference sequence). This CDR3 region has 15 residues. In nucleotides, the CDR3 is TGTGCCAGCAGCGTACAAGGGGCAGGGTTCGGGGAGCTGTTTCTT. It codes for CASSVQGAGFGELFL.

This clonotype is large. The chain employs TRBV28 and TRBJ2-7; D possibly uses TRBD1 or TRBD2 (6 bases each). V was clipped by 3 bases and J by 2 bases, with 8 bases between them. The CDR3 sequence is 13 residues long. Germline V gene sequence: CDR1 MDHEN, CDR2 SYDVKM. As DNA, the CDR3 is TGTGCCAGCAGTTTCGGGGGCCCCTACGAGCAGTACTTC. Translating gives CASSFGGPYEQYF.

This clonotype was seen more than once but under ten times. The chain combines TRBV28 with TRBJ2-3; 7 nucleotides align to TRBD2. This CDR3 has 15 residues. Germline CDR1 and CDR2: MDHEN and SYDVKM. V lost 7 bases and J lost 1; bases outside the gene matches: 8. The CDR3 here is CASTLVAGGTDTQYF. The DNA for the CDR3 is TGTGCCAGCACCTTAGTGGCGGGGGGCACAGATACGCAGTATTTT.

Relative to its sample, this clonotype is medium-sized (0.01 to 0.1%). The chain links TRBV27 to TRBJ2-2; possibly TRBD2 for D (6 bases). Germline CDR1 is MNHEY and CDR2 is SMNVEV (reference sequence). V lost 3 bases and J 1 base, leaving 12 bases between the germline ends. CDR3 length equals 16 residues. The CDR3, as DNA: TGTGCCAGCAGTTTCCCTTGGGGGGTGAACACCGGGGAGCTGTTTTTT. It encodes CASSFPWGVNTGELFF.

In its sample, this clonotype ranks as large. This CDR3 reads CAMTGASYEQYF. The CDR3 coding sequence is TGTGCCATGACAGGAGCCTCCTACGAGCAGTACTTC. The J gene is TRBJ2-7, the V gene TRBV2, with D perhaps TRBD1 (6 bases). This CDR3 is built from 12 residues. Germline CDR1 and CDR2: SNHLY and FYNNEI. Trimming took 10 bases from V and 0 from J, leaving 10 bases between them. Using reference TRBV2 and TRBJ2-7 for the parts outside the CDR3, the full variable domain is EPEVTQTPSHQVTQMGQEVILRCVPISNHLYFYWYRQILGQKVEFLVSFYNNEISEKSEIFDDQFSVERPDGSNFTLKIRSTKLEDSAMYFCAMTGASYEQYFGPGTRLTVT.

This clonotype rates as medium-sized. V usage is TRBV6-2 or TRBV6-3 and J usage is TRBJ2-7; D remains ambiguous. Per the germline V gene, CDR1 is MNHEY and CDR2 is SVGEGT. The CDR3 is 11 residues long. Deletions cut 2 bases from V and 6 bases from J, with 5 bases between. The CDR3: CASSYGREQYF. The CDR3 bases are TGTGCCAGCAGTTACGGTCGCGAGCAGTACTTC.

By frequency in the sample, this clonotype is medium-sized (0.01 to 0.1%). V is TRBV4-1 and J is TRBJ2-5; the D gene is possibly TRBD1 (6 bases). Germline CDR1 is MGHRA and CDR2 is YSYEKL. The length of the CDR3 is 15 residues. V lost 4 bases and J 0 bases, leaving 12 bases between the germline ends. The CDR3 sequence is CASSPPGAHQETQYF. The DNA of the CDR3 is TGCGCCAGCAGCCCGCCAGGGGCCCACCAAGAGACCCAGTACTTC.

By sample share, this clonotype is medium-sized. Given a much more abundant clone one base away, this may be a read error. The V and J genes are TRBV19 and TRBJ1-1; D unresolved. With 10 bases removed from V and 3 bases from J, the gap between germline ends came to 12 bases. The CDR3 contains 12 residues. Germline V gives CDR1 LNHDA, CDR2 SQIVND (reference sequence). CDR3 DNA: TGTGCCACGGCCATCGGGGACACTGAAGCTTTCTTT. This sequence encodes CATAIGDTEAFF.